The following is a TCR beta chain sequence with its context. Its target is unknown. The method was immunoSEQ multiplex PCR; TCRdb's version includes in-frame clones alone and lacks a portion of them. The profile covers 78,000 or so clones, with about 96% appearing a single time and around 1.6% taken by the ten largest. The sample comes from a study of cytomegalovirus exposure and HLA in healthy donors. The study's findings and limits: The authors enumerated 164 TCR beta chains as linked to cytomegalovirus. Using the classifier, cytomegalovirus status was reportedly diagnosed with high specificity and sensitivity. Whilst most TCR sequences proved rare, a subset of public TCRs occurred across many donors.

Germline V gene sequence: CDR1 MNHEY, CDR2 SMNVEV (reference sequence). The CDR3 runs 15 residues. V lost 7 bases and J 2 bases, leaving 15 bases between the germline ends. The receptor comes from a man younger than 35 in good health and CMV-seropositive. The chain joins TRBV27 to TRBJ2-1, with a weak D call TRBD1 (6 bases). The sequenced sample consisted of PBMCs. Here the CDR3 reads CASTPPAGAYNEQFF. The DNA of the CDR3 is TGTGCCAGCACCCCCCCAGCAGGGGCCTACAATGAGCAGTTCTTC.